Below are 3 T cell receptor beta chains sequenced from a single sample in a study of blood T cell repertoires in COVID-19. This table comes from immunoSEQ multiplex PCR, and its TCRdb copy is limited to in-frame clones, with some not included. This table has 180,000 or so clones, 86% appearing once. Sequences were obtained from PBMCs or T cells enriched from blood (not recorded which). Receptors were obtained from a woman in her 30s who had recovered from COVID-19.

The J gene is TRBJ2-5, the V gene TRBV18; TRBD2 aligns across 12 bases. This CDR3 has 18 residues. The trim removed 3 bases at V and 1 base at J, leaving 9 bases unmatched. Germline V gene sequence: CDR1 KGHSH, CDR2 LQKENI. CDR3 protein: CASSPTTSGSRSQETQYF. The DNA of the CDR3 is TGTGCCAGCTCACCCACGACTAGCGGGAGTAGGTCCCAAGAGACCCAGTACTTC.

The chain carries TRBV30 and TRBJ2-1, with 10 bases identical to TRBD1. Germline values: CDR1 GTSNPN, CDR2 SVGIG (reference sequence). The CDR3 is 14 residues long. V was pared by 8 bases and J by 7 bases, with 11 bases of the junction left unmatched. The chain's CDR3 is CAAIKGQGNNEQFF. The CDR3 DNA reads TGTGCCGCAATAAAGGGACAGGGGAATAATGAGCAGTTCTTC. The full variable domain, rest sourced from reference TRBV30 and TRBJ2-1, is SQTIHQWPATLVQPVGSPLSLECTVEGTSNPNLYWYRQAAGRGLQLLFYSVGIGQISSEVPQNLSASRPQDRQFILSSKKLLLSDSGFYLCAAIKGQGNNEQFFGPGTRLTVL.

The chain couples TRBV18 to TRBJ2-3; TRBD1 matches at 7 bases. CDR1 KGHSH and CDR2 LQKENI come from the germline V gene. CDR3 length: 14 residues. The V segment lost 6 bases and the J segment 4 bases; nucleotides outside the gene matches: 7. The CDR3 nucleotides are TGTGCCAGCTCCTCGACAGGGTTAGCAGATACGCAGTATTTT. This sequence encodes CASSSTGLADTQYF.